The following is a T cell receptor beta chain sequence with its context. Its antigen is not identified. This sample is part of a study of shared clonotypes between healthy human individuals. Study-wide findings and caveats: Lower generation probabilities were found for non-shared clonotypes than for those shared by all four donors.

Genomic DNA belonging to each subset was distributed in equal measure over several immunoSEQ plates. Produced via immunoSEQ multiplex PCR; TCRdb's table is partial and in-frame only. The sample lists millions of clones, approximately 92% occurring once. CDR3 length: 15 amino acids. Per the germline V gene, CDR1 is SGHVS and CDR2 is FQNEAQ. V lost 5 bases to trimming and J lost 4 bases, with 18 bases between them. The chain carries TRBV7-8 and TRBJ2-7; tentative D call: TRBD1 (6 bases). This sequence originates from a man younger than 35 in good health. Sequenced material: naive CD4+ T cells sorted from blood. Subset meaning: CD45RA+ positively selected. CDR3 sequence: CASSLIGTLSYEQYF. CDR3 DNA sequence: TGTGCCAGCAGCCTGATCGGGACACTTAGTTACGAGCAGTACTTC.